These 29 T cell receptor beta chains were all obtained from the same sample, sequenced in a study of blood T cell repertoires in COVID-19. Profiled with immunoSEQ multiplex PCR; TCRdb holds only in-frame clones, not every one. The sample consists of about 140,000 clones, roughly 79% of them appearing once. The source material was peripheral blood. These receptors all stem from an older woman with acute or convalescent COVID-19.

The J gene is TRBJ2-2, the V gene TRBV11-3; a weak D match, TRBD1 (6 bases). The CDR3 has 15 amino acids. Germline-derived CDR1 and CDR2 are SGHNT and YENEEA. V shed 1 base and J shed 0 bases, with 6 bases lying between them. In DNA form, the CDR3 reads TGTGCCAGCAGCTTAGGGACAGCGAACACCGGGGAGCTGTTTTTT. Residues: CASSLGTANTGELFF.

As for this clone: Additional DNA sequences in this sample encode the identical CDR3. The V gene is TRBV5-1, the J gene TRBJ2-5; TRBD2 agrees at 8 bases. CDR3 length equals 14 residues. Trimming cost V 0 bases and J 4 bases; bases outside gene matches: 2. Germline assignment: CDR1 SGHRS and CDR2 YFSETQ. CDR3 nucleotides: TGCGCCAGCAGCTTGGCCCTAGCGGGAGAGACCCAGTACTTC. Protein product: CASSLALAGETQYF.

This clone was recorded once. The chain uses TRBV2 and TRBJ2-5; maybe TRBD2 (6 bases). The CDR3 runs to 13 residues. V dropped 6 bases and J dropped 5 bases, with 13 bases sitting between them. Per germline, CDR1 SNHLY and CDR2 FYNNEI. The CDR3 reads CASRGGVGETQYF. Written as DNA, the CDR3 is TGTGCCAGCAGGGGGGGAGTCGGGGAGACCCAGTACTTC.

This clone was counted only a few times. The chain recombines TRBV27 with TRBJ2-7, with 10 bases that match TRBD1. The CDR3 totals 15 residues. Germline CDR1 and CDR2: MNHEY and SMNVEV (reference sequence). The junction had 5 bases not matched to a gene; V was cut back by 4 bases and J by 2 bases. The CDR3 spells CASSSGQGVAYEQYF. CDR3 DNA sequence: TGTGCCAGCAGTTCCGGACAGGGGGTGGCCTACGAGCAGTACTTC.

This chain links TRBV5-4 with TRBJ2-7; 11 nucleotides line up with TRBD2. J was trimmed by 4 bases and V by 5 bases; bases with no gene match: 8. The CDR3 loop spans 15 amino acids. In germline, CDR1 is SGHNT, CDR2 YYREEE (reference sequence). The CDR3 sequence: CASSPTGTSGYEQYF. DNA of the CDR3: TGTGCCAGCAGTCCCACCGGGACTAGCGGATACGAGCAGTACTTC.

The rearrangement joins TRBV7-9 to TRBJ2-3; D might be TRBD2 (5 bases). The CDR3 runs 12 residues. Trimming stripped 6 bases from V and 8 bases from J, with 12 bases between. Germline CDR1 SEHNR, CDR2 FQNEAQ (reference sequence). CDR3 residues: CASSLTRGTQYF. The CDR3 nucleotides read TGTGCCAGCAGTTTAACTAGAGGTACGCAGTATTTT.

The chain's CDR3 is CATSRDTRLAGGYEQYF. CDR3 DNA sequence: TGTGCCACCAGCAGAGATACGCGACTAGCGGGAGGGTACGAGCAGTACTTC. The chain carries TRBV15 and TRBJ2-7; 14 positions match TRBD2. The CDR3 totals 17 residues. V lost 0 bases, J lost 4 bases, and 5 bases stayed unmatched. CDR1 LNHNV and CDR2 YYDKDF come from the germline V gene (reference sequence).

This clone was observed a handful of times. CDR3 DNA: TGTGCCAGCAGTGTGCTTGGGCAACTTAATGAAAAACTGTTTTTT. It yields the protein CASSVLGQLNEKLFF. This chain links TRBV28 with TRBJ1-4; D uncertain. The CDR3 is 15 amino acids. V dropped 5 bases and J dropped 4 bases, with 14 bases sitting between them. Germline V CDR1 and CDR2: MDHEN, SYDVKM. Full variable domain (remainder filled in from reference TRBV28 and TRBJ1-4): DVKVTQSSRYLVKRTGEKVFLECVQDMDHENMFWYRQDPGLGLRLIYFSYDVKMKEKGDIPEGYSVSREKKERFSLILESASTNQTSMYLCASSVLGQLNEKLFFGSGTQLSVL.

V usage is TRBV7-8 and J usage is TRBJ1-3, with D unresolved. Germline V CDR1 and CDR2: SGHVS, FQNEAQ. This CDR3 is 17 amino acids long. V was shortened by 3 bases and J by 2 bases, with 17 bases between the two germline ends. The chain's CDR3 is CASSFLTPSYAGNTIYF. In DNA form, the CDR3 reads TGTGCCAGCAGCTTTTTAACCCCTTCCTATGCTGGAAACACCATATATTTT.

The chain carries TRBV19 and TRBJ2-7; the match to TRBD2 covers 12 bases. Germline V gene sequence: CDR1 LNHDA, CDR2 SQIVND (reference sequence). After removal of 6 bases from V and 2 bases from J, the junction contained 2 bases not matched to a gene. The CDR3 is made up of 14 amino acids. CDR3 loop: CASRGLAGPYEQYF. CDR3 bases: TGTGCCAGTAGGGGACTAGCGGGTCCCTACGAGCAGTACTTC.

The CDR3 reads CASSWAGQGAEKLFF. The CDR3, as DNA: TGTGCCAGCAGCTGGGCCGGACAGGGGGCGGAAAAACTGTTTTTT. The J gene is TRBJ1-4, the V gene TRBV5-4; TRBD1 matches at 11 bases. This CDR3 has 15 residues. V was clipped by 3 bases and J by 8 bases; unmatched bases: 6. Germline lookup yields CDR1 SGHNT and CDR2 YYREEE (reference sequence).

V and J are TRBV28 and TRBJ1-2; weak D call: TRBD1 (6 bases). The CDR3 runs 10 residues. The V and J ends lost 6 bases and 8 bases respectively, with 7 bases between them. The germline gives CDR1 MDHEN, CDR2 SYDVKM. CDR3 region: CASRGAGYTF. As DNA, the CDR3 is TGTGCCAGCAGGGGGGCCGGCTACACCTTC.

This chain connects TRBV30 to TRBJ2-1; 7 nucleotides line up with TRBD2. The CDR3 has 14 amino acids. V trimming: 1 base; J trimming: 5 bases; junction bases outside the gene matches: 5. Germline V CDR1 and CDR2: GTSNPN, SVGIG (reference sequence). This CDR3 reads CAWSGGEGNNEQFF. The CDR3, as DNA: TGTGCCTGGAGTGGGGGGGAGGGGAACAATGAGCAGTTCTTC.

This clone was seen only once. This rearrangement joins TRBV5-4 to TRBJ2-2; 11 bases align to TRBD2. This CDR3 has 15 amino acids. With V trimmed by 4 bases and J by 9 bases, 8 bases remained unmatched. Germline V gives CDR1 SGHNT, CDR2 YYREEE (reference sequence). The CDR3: CASSHSSGRTRELFF. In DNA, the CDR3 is TGTGCCAGCAGCCATTCTAGCGGGAGGACTAGGGAGCTGTTTTTT. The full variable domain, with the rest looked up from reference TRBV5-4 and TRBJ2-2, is ETGVTQSPTHLIKTRGQQVTLRCSSQSGHNTVSWYQQALGQGPQFIFQYYREEENGRGNFPPRFSGLQFPNYSSELNVNALELDDSALYLCASSHSSGRTRELFFGEGSRLTVL.

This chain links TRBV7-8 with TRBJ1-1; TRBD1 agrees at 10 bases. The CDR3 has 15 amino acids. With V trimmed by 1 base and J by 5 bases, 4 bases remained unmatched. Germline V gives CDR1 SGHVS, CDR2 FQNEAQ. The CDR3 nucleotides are TGTGCCAGCAGCTTAGAAGGACAGGGGGTTACTGAAGCTTTCTTT. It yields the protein CASSLEGQGVTEAFF.

DNA for the CDR3: TGTGCCAGCGTATCGGTCGGGAGCACAGATACGCAGTATTTT. It translates to CASVSVGSTDTQYF. The gene calls are TRBV7-9 and TRBJ2-3; the D is unclear. Germline lookup yields CDR1 SEHNR and CDR2 FQNEAQ (reference sequence). V shed 8 bases and J shed 0 bases, with 12 bases lying between them. The CDR3 length is 14 residues.

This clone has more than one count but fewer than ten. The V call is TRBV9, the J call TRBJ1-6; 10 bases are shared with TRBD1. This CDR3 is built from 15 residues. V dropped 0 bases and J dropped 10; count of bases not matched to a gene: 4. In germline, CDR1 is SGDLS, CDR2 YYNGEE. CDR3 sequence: CASSVAGTGESPLHF. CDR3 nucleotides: TGTGCCAGCAGCGTAGCCGGGACAGGGGAGTCACCCCTCCACTTT.

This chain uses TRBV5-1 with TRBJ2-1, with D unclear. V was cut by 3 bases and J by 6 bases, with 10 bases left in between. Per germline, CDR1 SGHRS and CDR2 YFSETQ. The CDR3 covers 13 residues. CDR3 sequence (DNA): TGCGCCAGCAGCTCCTCTAGTGGCAATGAGCAGTTCTTC. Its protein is CASSSSSGNEQFF.

The CDR3: CASSQVGHEQYF. CDR3 nucleotides: TGTGCCAGCAGCCAAGTGGGGCACGAGCAGTACTTC. The chain uses TRBV3-1 (or the pseudogene TRBV3-2) and TRBJ2-7, with D perhaps TRBD1 (5 bases). The V gene's germline CDR1 is LGHDT and CDR2 YNNKEL (reference sequence). Deletions cut 1 base from V and 5 bases from J, with 6 bases between. CDR3 length: 12 residues.

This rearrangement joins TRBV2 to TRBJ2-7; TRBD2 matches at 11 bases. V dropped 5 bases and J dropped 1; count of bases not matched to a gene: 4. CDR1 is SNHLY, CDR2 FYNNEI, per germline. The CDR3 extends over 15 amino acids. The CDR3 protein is CASSFASGRSYEQYF. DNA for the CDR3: TGTGCCAGCAGTTTCGCTAGCGGGAGGTCCTACGAGCAGTACTTC.

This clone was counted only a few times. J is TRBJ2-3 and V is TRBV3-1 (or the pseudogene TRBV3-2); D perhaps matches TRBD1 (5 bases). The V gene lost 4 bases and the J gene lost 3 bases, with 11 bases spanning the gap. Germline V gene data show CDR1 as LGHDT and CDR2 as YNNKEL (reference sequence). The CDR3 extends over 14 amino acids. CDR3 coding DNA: TGTGCCAGCAGCCTTACAGGTTGGACAGATACGCAGTATTTT. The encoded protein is CASSLTGWTDTQYF.

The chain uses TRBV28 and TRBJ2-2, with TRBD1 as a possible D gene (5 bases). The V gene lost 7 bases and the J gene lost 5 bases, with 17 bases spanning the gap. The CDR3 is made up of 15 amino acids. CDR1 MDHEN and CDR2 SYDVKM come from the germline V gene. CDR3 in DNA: TGTGCCAGCAAAACCTCAGGGTCCAGGACCGGGGAGCTGTTTTTT. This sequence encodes CASKTSGSRTGELFF. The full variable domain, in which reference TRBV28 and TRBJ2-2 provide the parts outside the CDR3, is DVKVTQSSRYLVKRTGEKVFLECVQDMDHENMFWYRQDPGLGLRLIYFSYDVKMKEKGDIPEGYSVSREKKERFSLILESASTNQTSMYLCASKTSGSRTGELFFGEGSRLTVL.

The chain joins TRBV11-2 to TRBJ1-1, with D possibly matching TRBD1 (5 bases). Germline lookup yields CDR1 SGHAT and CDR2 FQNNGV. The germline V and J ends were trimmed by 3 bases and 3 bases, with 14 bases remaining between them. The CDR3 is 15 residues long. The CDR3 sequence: CASSLTAGRDTEAFF. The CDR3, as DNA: TGTGCCAGCAGCTTGACAGCGGGTCGGGACACTGAAGCTTTCTTT.

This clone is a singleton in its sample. CDR3 sequence: CASSQDRGEGRSIQYF. DNA for the CDR3: TGCGCCAGCAGCCAAGATAGGGGGGAGGGCCGGAGCATTCAGTACTTC. This sequence joins TRBV4-1 and TRBJ2-4, with D tentatively TRBD2 (7 bases). CDR1 is MGHRA and CDR2 is YSYEKL in the germline V gene. Trimming left V 0 bases short and J 9 bases short, with 18 bases between. The CDR3 spans 16 residues.

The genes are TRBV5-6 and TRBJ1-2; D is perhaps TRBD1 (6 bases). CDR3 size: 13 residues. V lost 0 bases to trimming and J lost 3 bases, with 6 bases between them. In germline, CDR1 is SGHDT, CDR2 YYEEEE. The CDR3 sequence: CASSLGTDYGYTF. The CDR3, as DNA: TGTGCCAGCAGCTTGGGGACAGACTATGGCTACACCTTC.

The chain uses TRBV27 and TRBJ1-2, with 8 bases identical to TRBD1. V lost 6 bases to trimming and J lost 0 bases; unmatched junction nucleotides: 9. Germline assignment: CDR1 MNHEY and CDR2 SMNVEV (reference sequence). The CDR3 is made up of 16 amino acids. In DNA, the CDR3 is TGTGCCAGCAGCTCGCGTAACAGGGGGTCTAACTATGGCTACACCTTC. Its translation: CASSSRNRGSNYGYTF.

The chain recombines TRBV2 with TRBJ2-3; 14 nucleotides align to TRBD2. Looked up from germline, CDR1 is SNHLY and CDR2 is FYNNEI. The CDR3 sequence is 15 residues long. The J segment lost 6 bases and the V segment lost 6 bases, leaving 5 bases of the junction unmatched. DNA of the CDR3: TGTGCCAGCAGGACCCGGACTAGCGGGGGGGATACGCAGTATTTT. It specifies CASRTRTSGGDTQYF.

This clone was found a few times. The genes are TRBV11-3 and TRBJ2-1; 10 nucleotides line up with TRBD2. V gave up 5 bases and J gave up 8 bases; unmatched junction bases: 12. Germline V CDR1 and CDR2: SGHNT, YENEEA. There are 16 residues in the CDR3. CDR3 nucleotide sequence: TGTGCCAGCAGCGCGGGGGGGAGTAGCGGGAGGCATGAGCAGTTCTTC. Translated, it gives CASSAGGSSGRHEQFF.

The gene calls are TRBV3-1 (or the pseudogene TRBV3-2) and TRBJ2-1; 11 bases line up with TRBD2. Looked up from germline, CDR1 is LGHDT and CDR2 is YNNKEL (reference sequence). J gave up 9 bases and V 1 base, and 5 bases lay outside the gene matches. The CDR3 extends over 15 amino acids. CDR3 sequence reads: CASSQVAGGPGEQFF. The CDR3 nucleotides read TGTGCCAGCAGCCAAGTAGCGGGAGGGCCAGGTGAGCAGTTCTTC.